Listed here are 8 T cell receptor beta chains from one sample, sequenced in a study of cytomegalovirus exposure and HLA in healthy donors (dated by TCRdb to the late 2010s). The method behind the library was the immunoSEQ multiplex PCR assay. For the multiplex PCR, a mixture combining 60 forward primers for TCR Vbeta segments and 13 reverse primers for TCR Jbeta segments was used. Here the immuneACCESS table is served through TCRdb, limited to in-frame sequences with V and J called. Missing clones are a known gap in these copies; in checked studies unresolved V genes cover under half, and the rest lacks a known reason. The sample table holds 120,000 or so clones, of which 77% were seen once. Of the sample, about 3.7% is held by the ten largest clones. Sample: PBMCs. The receptors originated from a human donor in good health.

The rearrangement joins TRBV4-1 to TRBJ1-5, with a weak D call TRBD1 (5 bases). CDR1 is MGHRA and CDR2 is YSYEKL in the germline V gene. The CDR3 extends over 18 amino acids. V was pared by 4 bases and J by 0 bases, with 19 bases between. This chain's CDR3 is CASSPGTEIAYSNQPQHF. The CDR3 DNA reads TGCGCCAGCAGCCCCGGGACTGAGATTGCTTATAGCAATCAGCCCCAGCATTTT.

V is TRBV7-9 and J is TRBJ1-5, with D possibly TRBD1 on 5 matching bases. Germline CDR1 SEHNR, CDR2 FQNEAQ (reference sequence). CDR3 size: 14 residues. V lost 3 bases and J 3 bases, leaving 9 bases between the germline ends. The CDR3, as DNA: TGTGCCAGCAGCTTTGACAGAGACAATCAGCCCCAGCATTTT. This codes for CASSFDRDNQPQHF.

This chain connects TRBV5-1 to TRBJ2-7; perhaps TRBD1 as D (7 bases). There are 14 residues in the CDR3. CDR1 is SGHRS and CDR2 is YFSETQ in the germline V gene. V lost 4 bases and J lost 6, with 17 bases in between. The CDR3 DNA is TGCGCCAGCAGCCCTGGAGGGGGCCCCTCCGAGCAGTACTTC. This codes for CASSPGGGPSEQYF.

This clone has only one observation. This chain joins TRBV19 and TRBJ2-1; no clear D. Germline V gene data show CDR1 as LNHDA and CDR2 as SQIVND (reference sequence). V lost 6 bases and J 0 bases, leaving 21 bases between the germline ends. The CDR3 length is 18 residues. In DNA, the CDR3 is TGTGCCAGTAGCCCTGCACGCGGTCCCATGGCCTCCTACAATGAGCAGTTCTTC. It encodes CASSPARGPMASYNEQFF.

The genes are TRBV5-8 and TRBJ1-3, with D maybe TRBD1 (5 bases). Trimming stripped 0 bases from V and 0 bases from J, with 10 bases between. CDR1 and CDR2 (germline): SGHTS, YDEGEE. The CDR3 has 16 residues. The CDR3 DNA is TGTGCCAGCAGCTTGGGACAGACCTACTCTGGAAACACCATATATTTT. It is translated as CASSLGQTYSGNTIYF. The full variable domain, in which reference TRBV5-8 and TRBJ1-3 provide the parts outside the CDR3, is EAGVTQSPTHLIKTRGQQATLRCSPISGHTSVYWYQQALGLGLQFLLWYDEGEERNRGNFPPRFSGRQFPNYSSELNVNALELEDSALYLCASSLGQTYSGNTIYFGEGSWLTVV.

This chain links TRBV5-1 with TRBJ1-5; D is possibly TRBD1 (5 bases). The CDR3 spans 15 residues. The ends were cut back, 0 bases at V and 0 bases at J, with 7 bases in the middle. Germline lookup yields CDR1 SGHRS and CDR2 YFSETQ. CDR3 residues: CASSLGQSSNQPQHF. DNA for the CDR3: TGCGCCAGCAGCTTGGGACAGTCTAGCAATCAGCCCCAGCATTTT.

The V and J genes are TRBV7-9 and TRBJ1-1; D is possibly TRBD1 (6 bases). CDR1 SEHNR and CDR2 FQNEAQ come from the germline V gene (reference sequence). V lost 0 bases and J 0 bases, leaving 14 bases between the germline ends. This CDR3 is built from 17 residues. Here the CDR3 DNA reads TGTGCCAGCAGCTTAGCGGGAGGGGGACCGATGAACACTGAAGCTTTCTTT. Protein sequence: CASSLAGGGPMNTEAFF.

This rearrangement joins TRBV13 to TRBJ2-7; D is perhaps TRBD2 (6 bases). This CDR3 region has 16 residues. V was cut by 3 bases and J by 2 bases, with 17 bases left in between. Germline V gives CDR1 PRHDT, CDR2 FYEKMQ (reference sequence). The CDR3 spells CASSFLASDTPYEQYF. CDR3 DNA: TGTGCCAGCAGCTTTTTGGCTAGCGATACCCCCTACGAGCAGTACTTC.